These 20 T cell receptor beta chains were sequenced from one sample in a study of OX40 agonist ivuxolimab in advanced cancers. TCRdb's table, derived via immunoSEQ multiplex PCR, lists solely in-frame clones and lacks some. The sample has tens of thousands of clones, over 80% seen once. This material consisted of CD4+ or CD8+ T cells sorted from blood, taken in a trial of the OX40 agonist ivuxolimab. The receptors stem from an adult with an advanced solid tumor such as melanoma, head and neck, liver or kidney cancer.

The rearrangement links TRBV9 to TRBJ2-7; D possibly matches TRBD1 or TRBD2 (5 bases each). The CDR3 runs to 13 residues. The germline V gene encodes CDR1 SGDLS and CDR2 YYNGEE. V lost 2 bases and J 4 bases, leaving 10 bases between the germline ends. As DNA, the CDR3 is TGTGCCAGCAGCGTGGGACCGTTATACGAGCAGTACTTC. It translates to CASSVGPLYEQYF.

The gene calls are TRBV5-5 and TRBJ2-5, with a possible D match to TRBD1 (6 bases). This CDR3 has 15 residues. Trimming removed 0 bases at V and 5 bases at J, with 14 bases between. Germline loops: CDR1 SGHKS, CDR2 YYEKEE (reference sequence). The CDR3 loop reads CASSLVAGELETQYF. The CDR3, as DNA: TGTGCCAGCAGCTTGGTGGCAGGGGAATTGGAGACCCAGTACTTC.

The rearrangement links TRBV6-5 to TRBJ2-1; the D gene is possibly TRBD1 (5 bases). Germline CDR1 reads MNHEY; CDR2 reads SVGAGI. This CDR3 has 14 amino acids. The germline V and J ends were trimmed by 2 bases and 7 bases, with 12 bases remaining between them. The CDR3 bases are TGTGCCAGCAGTTACGACAGACTGCTAAATGAGCAGTTCTTC. Its protein product is CASSYDRLLNEQFF.

CDR3 coding DNA: TGTGCCATCGGACAGGGCCAAGAGACCCAGTACTTC. Amino acids: CAIGQGQETQYF. The chain is built from TRBV10-3 and TRBJ2-5, with TRBD1 identical over 8 bases. The V gene end was trimmed by 8 bases and the J gene end by 1 base; junction bases not matched to a gene: 0. Per germline, CDR1 ENHRY and CDR2 SYGVKD. The CDR3 length is 12 residues.

The chain is built from TRBV14 and TRBJ2-5; no clear D. The CDR3 is 13 amino acids. The germline V gene has CDR1 SGHDN and CDR2 FVKESK. With 1 base removed from V and 5 bases from J, the gap between germline ends came to 8 bases. In DNA, the CDR3 is TGTGCCAGCAGCCAAGGGGGTATCGAGACCCAGTACTTC. Its protein is CASSQGGIETQYF.

The V and J genes are TRBV6-6 and TRBJ1-3; no clear D gene. Germline CDR1 MNHNY, CDR2 SVGAGI (reference sequence). The CDR3 extends over 14 amino acids. The V gene lost 2 bases and the J gene lost 4 bases, with 9 bases spanning the gap. The CDR3: CASSYGATGNTIYF. For the CDR3, the DNA is TGTGCCAGCAGTTACGGTGCCACGGGAAACACCATATATTTT.

This chain joins TRBV28 and TRBJ1-2, with TRBD1 matching 7 bases. This CDR3 region has 15 residues. The junction had 6 bases not matched to a gene; V was cut back by 1 base and J by 4 bases. Germline V CDR1 and CDR2: MDHEN, SYDVKM. The CDR3 protein is CASSLSTGRAYGYTF. The CDR3 DNA is TGTGCCAGCAGTTTATCGACAGGGCGGGCCTATGGCTACACCTTC.

The V call is TRBV9, the J call TRBJ2-1; D gene uncertain. The V end lost 0 bases, the J end lost 9 bases, and 7 bases lay between the germline ends. The germline gives CDR1 SGDLS, CDR2 YYNGEE. The CDR3 has 12 residues. Here the CDR3 reads CASSVGKTEQFF. The CDR3 DNA reads as TGTGCCAGCAGCGTAGGGAAAACTGAGCAGTTCTTC.

The chain has TRBV5-4 and TRBJ2-5; D is undetermined. Trimming shortened V by 4 bases and J by 5 bases, and 12 bases separated the two germline ends. This CDR3 is built from 13 residues. Looked up from germline, CDR1 is SGHNT and CDR2 is YYREEE (reference sequence). Here the CDR3 DNA reads TGTGCCAGCAGCATGGGTCAAGAGGAGACCCAGTACTTC. This gives the protein CASSMGQEETQYF.

This clone was found once. This rearrangement joins TRBV28 to TRBJ1-5, with 10 bases aligning to TRBD1. V was pared by 8 bases and J by 6 bases, with 7 bases of the junction left unmatched. This CDR3 is 14 amino acids long. Per germline, CDR1 MDHEN and CDR2 SYDVKM. The CDR3: CASWGDRGTQPQHF. CDR3 nucleotides: TGTGCCAGCTGGGGGGACAGGGGTACTCAGCCCCAGCATTTT.

The chain links TRBV11-2 to TRBJ1-1, with D unresolved. The V end was cut by 2 bases, the J end by 0 bases, with 7 bases between. CDR1 and CDR2 (germline): SGHAT, FQNNGV. The CDR3 totals 14 residues. Here the CDR3 reads CASSLSRMNTEAFF. As DNA, the CDR3 is TGTGCCAGCAGCTTATCCCGGATGAACACTGAAGCTTTCTTT.

This chain connects TRBV5-1 to TRBJ2-1; D is unresolved. The germline V and J ends were trimmed by 0 bases and 9 bases, with 10 bases remaining between them. From germline, CDR1 is SGHRS and CDR2 YFSETQ. The CDR3 length is 13 residues. The CDR3 nucleotides are TGCGCCAGCAGCTTGGTCCCCACGGGTGAGCAGTTCTTC. It specifies CASSLVPTGEQFF.

The V and J genes are TRBV5-6 and TRBJ2-7; 7 nucleotides agree with TRBD2. The CDR3 covers 13 residues. Germline-derived CDR1 and CDR2 are SGHDT and YYEEEE. J gave up 7 bases and V 4 bases, and 8 bases lay outside the gene matches. CDR3 amino acids: CASSRGEGLEQYF. CDR3 DNA: TGTGCCAGCAGCCGGGGGGAGGGACTTGAGCAGTACTTC.

The chain links TRBV4-2 to TRBJ2-5; 9 nucleotides line up with TRBD1. This CDR3 comprises 18 residues. Per germline, CDR1 LGHNA and CDR2 YNFKEQ. The V gene end was trimmed by 1 base and the J gene end by 1 base; junction bases not matched to a gene: 10. The CDR3 reads CASSQVRGQGGPQETQYF. In DNA form, the CDR3 reads TGTGCCAGCAGCCAAGTAAGGGGACAGGGTGGTCCCCAAGAGACCCAGTACTTC.

The V gene is TRBV11-1, the J gene TRBJ2-3; D tentatively fits TRBD1 or TRBD2 (6 bases each). Trimming stripped 3 bases from V and 4 bases from J, with 8 bases between. This CDR3 is built from 13 residues. Looked up from germline, CDR1 is SGHAT and CDR2 is FQDESV (reference sequence). CDR3 DNA: TGTGCCAGCAGCTTTGGGGGGCCAGATACGCAGTATTTT. Its translation: CASSFGGPDTQYF.

J is TRBJ2-5 and V is TRBV11-3, with 10 bases that match TRBD1. The V and J ends lost 0 bases and 8 bases, in that order; junction bases with no gene match: 6. Germline V gene data show CDR1 as SGHNT and CDR2 as YENEEA. The CDR3 loop spans 15 amino acids. The CDR3 bases are TGTGCCAGCAGCTTAGAGGGACAGGGGAGGGAAACCCAGTACTTC. Translation: CASSLEGQGRETQYF.

CDR3 amino acids: CASSMTSGIQETQYF. The DNA of the CDR3 is TGTGCCAGCAGCATGACTAGCGGGATCCAAGAGACCCAGTACTTC. The genes are TRBV5-4 and TRBJ2-5; 11 nucleotides agree with TRBD2. With 4 bases clipped from V and 1 base from J, the junction kept 3 bases outside the gene matches. The CDR3 is 15 residues long. Germline V gives CDR1 SGHNT, CDR2 YYREEE (reference sequence).

This clone was counted once. The chain recombines TRBV5-4 with TRBJ2-5; TRBD2 agrees at 7 bases. The better agreement between TRBJ2-7 and the DNA end casts doubt on the J call. CDR3 size: 17 residues. Germline CDR1 and CDR2: SGHNT and YYREEE (reference sequence). In DNA form, the CDR3 reads TGTGCCAGCAGGTCAGCGGGGCCCCGGGACTCCCTCGGCGAGCAGTACTTC. Encoded protein: CASRSAGPRDSLGEQYF.

The V gene is TRBV5-1, the J gene TRBJ2-2, with a weak D call TRBD2 (6 bases). The ends were cut back, 0 bases at V and 4 bases at J, with 16 bases in the middle. CDR3 length: 17 residues. In germline, CDR1 is SGHRS, CDR2 YFSETQ. CDR3: CASSLAPGGLSTGELFF. CDR3 in DNA: TGCGCCAGCAGCTTGGCGCCTGGAGGGCTGAGCACCGGGGAGCTGTTTTTT.

The V call is TRBV28, the J call TRBJ2-1; 7 bases are shared with TRBD2. The CDR3 extends over 15 amino acids. Germline CDR1 MDHEN, CDR2 SYDVKM. The V segment lost 5 bases and the J segment 4 bases; nucleotides outside the gene matches: 8. In DNA form, the CDR3 reads TGTGCCAGCAGTCGAAGCGGGAAATGGTACAATGAGCAGTTCTTC. This gives the protein CASSRSGKWYNEQFF.